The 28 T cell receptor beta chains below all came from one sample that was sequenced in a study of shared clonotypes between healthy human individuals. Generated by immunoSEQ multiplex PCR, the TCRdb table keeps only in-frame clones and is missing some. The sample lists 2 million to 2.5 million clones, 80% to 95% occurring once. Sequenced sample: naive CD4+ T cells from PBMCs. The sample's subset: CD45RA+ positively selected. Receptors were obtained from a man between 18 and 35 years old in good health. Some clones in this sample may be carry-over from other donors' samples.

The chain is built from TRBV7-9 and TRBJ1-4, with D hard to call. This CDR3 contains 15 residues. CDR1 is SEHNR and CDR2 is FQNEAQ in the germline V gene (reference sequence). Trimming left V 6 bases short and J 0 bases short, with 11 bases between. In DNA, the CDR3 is TGTGCCAGCAGTCAACAGTCGTCAACTAATGAAAAACTGTTTTTT. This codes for CASSQQSSTNEKLFF.

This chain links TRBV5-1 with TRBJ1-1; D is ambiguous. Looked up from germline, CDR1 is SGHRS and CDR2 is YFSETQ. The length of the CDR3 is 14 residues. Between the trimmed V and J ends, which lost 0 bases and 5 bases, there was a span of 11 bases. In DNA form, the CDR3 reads TGCGCCAGCAGCTTGGGACACAGTGGAACTGAAGCTTTCTTT. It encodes CASSLGHSGTEAFF. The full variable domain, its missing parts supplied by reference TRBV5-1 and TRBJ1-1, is KAGVTQTPRYLIKTRGQQVTLSCSPISGHRSVSWYQQTPGQGLQFLFEYFSETQRNKGNFPGRFSGRQFSNSRSEMNVSTLELGDSALYLCASSLGHSGTEAFFGQGTRLTVV.

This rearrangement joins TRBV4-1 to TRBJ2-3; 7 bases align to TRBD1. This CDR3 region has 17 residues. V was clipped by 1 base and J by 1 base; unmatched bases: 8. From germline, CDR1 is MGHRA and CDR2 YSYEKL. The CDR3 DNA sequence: TGCGCCAGCAGCCAAGGTCAGGGGGACCCTCGCACAGATACGCAGTATTTT. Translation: CASSQGQGDPRTDTQYF.

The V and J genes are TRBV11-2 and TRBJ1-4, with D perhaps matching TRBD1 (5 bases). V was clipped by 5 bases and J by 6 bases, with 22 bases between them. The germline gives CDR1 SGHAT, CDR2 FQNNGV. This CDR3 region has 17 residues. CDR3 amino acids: CASSHRVGTRGDEKLFF. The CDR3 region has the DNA TGTGCCAGCAGCCACCGCGTGGGGACTCGGGGGGATGAAAAACTGTTTTTT.

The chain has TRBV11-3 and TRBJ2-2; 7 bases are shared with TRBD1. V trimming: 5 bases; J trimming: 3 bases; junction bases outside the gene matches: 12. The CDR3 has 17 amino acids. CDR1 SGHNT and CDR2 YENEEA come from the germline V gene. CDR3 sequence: CASSPDDRVGDTGELFF. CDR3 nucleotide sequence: TGTGCCAGCAGCCCCGACGACAGGGTTGGGGACACCGGGGAGCTGTTTTTT.

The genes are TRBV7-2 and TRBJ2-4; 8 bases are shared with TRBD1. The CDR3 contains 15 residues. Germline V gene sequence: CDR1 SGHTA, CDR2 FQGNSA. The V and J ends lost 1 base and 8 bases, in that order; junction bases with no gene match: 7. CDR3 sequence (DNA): TGTGCCAGCAGCTTAGAGGGCAGGGGGCGAGACATTCAGTACTTC. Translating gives CASSLEGRGRDIQYF.

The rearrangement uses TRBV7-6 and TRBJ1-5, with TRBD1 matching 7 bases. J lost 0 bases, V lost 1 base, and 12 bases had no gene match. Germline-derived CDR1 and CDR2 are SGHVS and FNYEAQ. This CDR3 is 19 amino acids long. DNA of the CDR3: TGTGCCAGCAGCTTAGTAGCCACAGGGGCCAAGTATAGCAATCAGCCCCAGCATTTT. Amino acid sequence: CASSLVATGAKYSNQPQHF.

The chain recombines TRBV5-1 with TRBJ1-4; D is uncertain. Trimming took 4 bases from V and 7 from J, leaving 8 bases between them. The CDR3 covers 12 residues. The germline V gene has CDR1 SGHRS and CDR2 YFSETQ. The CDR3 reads CASSPESEKLFF. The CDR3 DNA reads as TGCGCCAGCAGCCCCGAGAGTGAAAAACTGTTTTTT.

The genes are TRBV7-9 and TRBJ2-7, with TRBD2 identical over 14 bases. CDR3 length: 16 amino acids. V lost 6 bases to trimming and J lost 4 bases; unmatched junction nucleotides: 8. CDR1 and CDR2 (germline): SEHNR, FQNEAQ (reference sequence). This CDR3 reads CASRQTGLAGEYEQYF. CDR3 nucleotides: TGTGCCAGCAGGCAAACGGGACTAGCGGGAGAGTACGAGCAGTACTTC.

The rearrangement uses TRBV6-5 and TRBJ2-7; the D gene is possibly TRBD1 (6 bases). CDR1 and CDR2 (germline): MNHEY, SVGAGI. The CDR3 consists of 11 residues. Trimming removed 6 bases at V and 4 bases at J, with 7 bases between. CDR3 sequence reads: CASSGQYEQYF. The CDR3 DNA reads TGTGCCAGCAGCGGACAGTACGAGCAGTACTTC.

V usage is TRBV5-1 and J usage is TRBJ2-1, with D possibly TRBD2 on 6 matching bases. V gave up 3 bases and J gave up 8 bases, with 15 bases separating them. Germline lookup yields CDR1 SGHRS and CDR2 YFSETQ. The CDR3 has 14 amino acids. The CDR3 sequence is CASSSGTPGDEQFF. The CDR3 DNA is TGCGCCAGCAGCTCCGGGACTCCCGGCGATGAGCAGTTCTTC. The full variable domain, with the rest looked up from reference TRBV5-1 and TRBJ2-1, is KAGVTQTPRYLIKTRGQQVTLSCSPISGHRSVSWYQQTPGQGLQFLFEYFSETQRNKGNFPGRFSGRQFSNSRSEMNVSTLELGDSALYLCASSSGTPGDEQFFGPGTRLTVL.

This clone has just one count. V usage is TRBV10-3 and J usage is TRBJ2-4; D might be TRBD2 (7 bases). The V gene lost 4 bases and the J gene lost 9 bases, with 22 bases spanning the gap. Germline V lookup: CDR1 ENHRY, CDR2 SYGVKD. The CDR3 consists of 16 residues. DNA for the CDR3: TGTGCCATCAGTGCCCCTGGGGGGGGGCGAGAGACCATTCAGTACTTC. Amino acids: CAISAPGGGRETIQYF.

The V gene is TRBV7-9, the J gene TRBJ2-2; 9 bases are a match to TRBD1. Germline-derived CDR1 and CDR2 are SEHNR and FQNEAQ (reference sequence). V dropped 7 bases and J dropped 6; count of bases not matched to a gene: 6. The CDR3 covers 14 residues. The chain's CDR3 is CASTRTGAAGELFF. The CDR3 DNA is TGTGCCAGCACACGGACAGGGGCGGCCGGGGAGCTGTTTTTT.

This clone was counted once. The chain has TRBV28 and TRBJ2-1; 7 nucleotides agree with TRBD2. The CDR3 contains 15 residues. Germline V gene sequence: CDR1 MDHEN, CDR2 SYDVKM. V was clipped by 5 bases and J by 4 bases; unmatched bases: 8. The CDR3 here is CASSPSGIKYNEQFF. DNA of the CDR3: TGTGCCAGCAGTCCGAGCGGGATCAAATACAATGAGCAGTTCTTC.

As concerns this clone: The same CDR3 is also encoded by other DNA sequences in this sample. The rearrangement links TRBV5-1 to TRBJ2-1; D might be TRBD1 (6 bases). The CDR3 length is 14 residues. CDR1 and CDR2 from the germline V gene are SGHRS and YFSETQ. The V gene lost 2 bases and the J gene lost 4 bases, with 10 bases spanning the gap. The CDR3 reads CASSFGGGYNEQFF. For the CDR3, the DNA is TGCGCCAGCAGCTTTGGGGGCGGGTACAATGAGCAGTTCTTC.

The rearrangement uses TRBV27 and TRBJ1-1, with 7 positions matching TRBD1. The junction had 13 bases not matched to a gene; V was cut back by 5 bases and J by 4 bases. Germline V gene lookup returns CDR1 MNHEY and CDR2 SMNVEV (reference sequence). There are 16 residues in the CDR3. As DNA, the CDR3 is TGTGCCAGCAGTCCCCGCGGGACAGATTGGGGCACTGAAGCTTTCTTT. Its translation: CASSPRGTDWGTEAFF.

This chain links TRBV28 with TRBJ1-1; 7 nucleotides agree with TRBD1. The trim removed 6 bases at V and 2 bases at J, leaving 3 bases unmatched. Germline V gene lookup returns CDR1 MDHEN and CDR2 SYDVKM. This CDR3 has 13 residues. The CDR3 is CASRGTVNTEAFF. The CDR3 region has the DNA TGTGCCAGCAGGGGGACAGTCAACACTGAAGCTTTCTTT.

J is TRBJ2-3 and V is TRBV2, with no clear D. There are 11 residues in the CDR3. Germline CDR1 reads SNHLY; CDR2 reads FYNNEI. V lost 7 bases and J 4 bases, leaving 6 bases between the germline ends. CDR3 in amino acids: CASIFPDTQYF. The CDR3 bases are TGTGCCAGCATTTTCCCAGATACGCAGTATTTT.

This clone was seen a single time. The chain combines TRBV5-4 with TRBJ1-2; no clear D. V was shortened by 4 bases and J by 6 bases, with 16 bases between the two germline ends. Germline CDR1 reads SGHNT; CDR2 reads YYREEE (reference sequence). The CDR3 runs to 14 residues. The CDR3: CASSPDRLMDGYTF. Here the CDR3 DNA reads TGTGCCAGCAGCCCCGACCGGCTCATGGATGGCTACACCTTC.

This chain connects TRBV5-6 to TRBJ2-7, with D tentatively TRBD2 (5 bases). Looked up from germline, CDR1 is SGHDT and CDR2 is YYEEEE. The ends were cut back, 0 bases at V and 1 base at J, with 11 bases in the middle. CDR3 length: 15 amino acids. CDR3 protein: CASSLALAPSYEQYF. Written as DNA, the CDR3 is TGTGCCAGCAGCTTGGCTCTAGCCCCTTCCTACGAGCAGTACTTC.

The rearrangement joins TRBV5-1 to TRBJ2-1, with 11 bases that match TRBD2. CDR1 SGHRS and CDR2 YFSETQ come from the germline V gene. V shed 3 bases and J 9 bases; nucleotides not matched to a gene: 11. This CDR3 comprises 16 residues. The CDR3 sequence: CASSSLTSGSSREQFF. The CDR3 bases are TGCGCCAGCAGCTCTCTAACTAGCGGGAGCTCCCGTGAGCAGTTCTTC.

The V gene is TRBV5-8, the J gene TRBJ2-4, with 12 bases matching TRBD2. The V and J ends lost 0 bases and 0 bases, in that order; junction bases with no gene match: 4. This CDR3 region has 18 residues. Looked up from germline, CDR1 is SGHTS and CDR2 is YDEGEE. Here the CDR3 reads CASSLGLAGELAKNIQYF. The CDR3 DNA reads TGTGCCAGCAGCTTGGGACTAGCGGGAGAACTAGCCAAAAACATTCAGTACTTC. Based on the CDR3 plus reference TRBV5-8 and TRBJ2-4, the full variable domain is EAGVTQSPTHLIKTRGQQATLRCSPISGHTSVYWYQQALGLGLQFLLWYDEGEERNRGNFPPRFSGRQFPNYSSELNVNALELEDSALYLCASSLGLAGELAKNIQYFGAGTRLSVL.

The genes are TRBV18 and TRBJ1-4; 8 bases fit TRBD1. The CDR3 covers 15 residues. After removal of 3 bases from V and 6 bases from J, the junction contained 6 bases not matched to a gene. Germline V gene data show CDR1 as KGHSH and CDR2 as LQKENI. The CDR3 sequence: CASSPGTGLHEKLFF. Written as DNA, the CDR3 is TGTGCCAGCTCACCCGGGACAGGTCTGCATGAAAAACTGTTTTTT.

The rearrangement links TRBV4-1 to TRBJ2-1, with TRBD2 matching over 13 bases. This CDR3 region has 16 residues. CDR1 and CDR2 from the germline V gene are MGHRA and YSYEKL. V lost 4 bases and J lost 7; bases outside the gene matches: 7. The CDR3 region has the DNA TGCGCCAGCAGCCCCCCGGGACTAGCGGGATTAAATGAGCAGTTCTTC. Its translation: CASSPPGLAGLNEQFF.

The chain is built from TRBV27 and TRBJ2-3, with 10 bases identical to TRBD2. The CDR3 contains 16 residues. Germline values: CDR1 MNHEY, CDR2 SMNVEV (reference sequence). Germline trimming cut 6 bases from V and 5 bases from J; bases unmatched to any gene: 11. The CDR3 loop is CASRSSGRLAGDTQYF. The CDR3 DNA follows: TGTGCCAGCAGAAGTAGCGGGAGGCTCGCGGGAGATACGCAGTATTTT.

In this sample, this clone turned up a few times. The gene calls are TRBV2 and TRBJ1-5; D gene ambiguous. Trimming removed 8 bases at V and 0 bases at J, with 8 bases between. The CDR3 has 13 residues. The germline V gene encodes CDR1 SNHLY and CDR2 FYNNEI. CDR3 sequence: CASGSDSNQPQHF. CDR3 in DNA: TGTGCCAGCGGGTCGGATAGCAATCAGCCCCAGCATTTT.

CDR3 DNA sequence: TGTGCCACCAGGGTGGGTAATACGCAGTATTTT. It translates to CATRVGNTQYF. The chain carries TRBV6-4 and TRBJ2-3; D possibly corresponds to TRBD1 (5 bases). The CDR3 runs to 11 residues. Germline V lookup: CDR1 MRHNA, CDR2 SNTAGT. V was pared by 10 bases and J by 7 bases, with 12 bases between.

CDR3 protein: CASTGSYNEQFF. The CDR3 DNA reads TGTGCCAGCACAGGCTCCTACAATGAGCAGTTCTTC. This chain joins TRBV25-1 and TRBJ2-1; D is unresolved. This CDR3 has 12 residues. Trimming cost V 7 bases and J 0 bases, with 4 bases left between them. Germline lookup yields CDR1 MGHDK and CDR2 SYGVNS.